Listed below are T cell receptor beta chains from one sample, sequenced in a study of regulatory T cells in long-lasting Graves disease. TCRdb used MiXCR to reprocess the multiplex PCR reads, holding one entry per CDR3 protein. Seen here are about 440,000 distinct CDR3 sequences, about a sixth observed once, and the top ten hold about 10%. These sequences were also reported in another study, on T cells in Graves' hyperthyroidism and ophthalmopathy.

The material sequenced was peripheral blood mononuclear cells (PBMCs), taken at new diagnosis, from a patient treated with antithyroid drugs. Source of these receptors: a woman in her 30s with Graves disease. CDR3s include the opening cysteine and the closing phenylalanine or tryptophan. A D gene is named only where the DNA matches it firmly. Some rows mark clone size as missing; the rest say once, few, many or name a class of expanded clone.

.	12	TRBV11-3	TRBJ2-1	many	CASSLEGGEQFF	TGTGCCAGCAGCTTAGAAGGCGGCGAGCAGTTCTTC
TRBD2	17	TRBV28	TRBJ2-5	.	CASSLFVTSGSQETQYF	TGTGCCAGCAGTTTATTTGTGACTAGCGGGTCCCAAGAGACCCAGTACTTC
TRBD2	17	TRBV7-9	TRBJ2-7	many	CASSPRGGREFSYEQYF	TGTGCCAGCAGCCCAAGGGGTGGGCGGGAGTTCTCCTACGAGCAGTACTTC
.	14	TRBV6-2/TRBV6-3	TRBJ2-5	many	CASSYVRRAETQYF	TGTGCCAGCAGTTACGTCCGGCGGGCTGAGACCCAGTACTTC
TRBD2	16	TRBV7-2	TRBJ2-1	.	CASSLVGTSAYNEQFF	TGTGCCAGCAGCTTAGTGGGGACTAGCGCCTACAATGAGCAGTTCTTC
TRBD2	20	TRBV20-1	TRBJ2-6	.	CSARVGIGLAGPSGANVLTF	TGCAGTGCTAGAGTGGGTATTGGACTAGCGGGACCCTCTGGGGCCAACGTCCTGACTTTC
TRBD2	18	TRBV18	TRBJ2-1	many	CASSVRRLLAGVPAEQFF	TGTGCCAGCTCAGTACGAAGGCTTCTAGCGGGAGTCCCAGCGGAGCAGTTCTTC
TRBD2	16	TRBV7-8	TRBJ2-7	few	CTSSLAPIAGPAGQYF	TGTACCAGCAGCTTAGCGCCCATAGCGGGCCCCGCTGGGCAGTACTTC
.	14	TRBV12-3/TRBV12-4	TRBJ1-4	.	CASSAGAPNEKLFF	TGTGCCAGCAGTGCCGGGGCGCCTAATGAAAAACTGTTTTTT
.	16	TRBV2	TRBJ1-4	.	CASSDRETATNEKLFF	TGTGCCAGCAGTGACAGGGAGACAGCAACTAATGAAAAACTGTTTTTT
.	15	TRBV20-1	TRBJ2-2	.	CSATGQLLTTGELFF	TGCAGTGCGACCGGGCAACTCCTCACTACCGGGGAGCTGTTTTTT
.	16	TRBV12-3/TRBV12-4	TRBJ2-5	.	CASSRGVGGWGETQYF	TGTGCCAGCAGTCGAGGGGTGGGCGGCTGGGGAGAGACCCAGTACTTC
.	15	TRBV28	TRBJ2-3	.	CASSLYPPRTDTQYF	TGTGCCAGCAGTTTATACCCTCCGCGGACCGATACGCAGTATTTT
.	15	TRBV6-1	TRBJ2-5	once	CASSPLAGRGETQYF	TGTGCCAGCAGTCCCTTAGCGGGCAGGGGGGAGACCCAGTACTTC
.	15	TRBV25-1	TRBJ1-2	many	CASSDGDSYLYGYTF	TGTGCCAGCAGTGACGGTGACAGCTACCTCTATGGCTACACCTTC
.	11	TRBV10-3	TRBJ2-7	many	CAISELYEQYF	TGTGCCATCAGTGAACTCTACGAGCAGTACTTC
.	12	TRBV6-1	TRBJ2-1	many	CASSDGTGEQFF	TGTGCCAGCAGCGACGGGACCGGAGAGCAGTTCTTC
TRBD1	16	TRBV4-1	TRBJ1-2	.	CASSQGLLRGLRGYTF	TGCGCCAGCAGCCAAGGCCTTTTAAGGGGGCTAAGAGGCTACACCTTC
TRBD2	17	TRBV3-1	TRBJ2-7	few	CASSQGVGTSGRHEQYF	TGTGCCAGCAGCCAGGGGGTGGGGACTAGCGGGAGGCACGAGCAGTACTTC
.	17	TRBV14	TRBJ1-3	.	CASSQDFGGLAGNTIYF	TGTGCCAGCAGCCAAGATTTTGGGGGCCTGGCTGGAAACACCATATATTTT
.	14	TRBV6-1	TRBJ2-5	many	CASSRWTDEETQYF	TGTGCCAGCAGCCGCTGGACAGACGAGGAGACCCAGTACTTC
TRBD2	13	TRBV7-3	TRBJ2-1	many	CASSLNGRYEQFF	TGTGCCAGCAGCTTGAACGGGAGGTATGAGCAGTTCTTC
.	17	TRBV3-1	TRBJ2-1	.	CASSLVSRTDLYNEQFF	TGTGCCAGCAGCTTGGTTTCCCGGACAGACCTTTACAATGAGCAGTTCTTC
TRBD1	16	TRBV12-5	TRBJ2-1	few	CASGLVQGGLNNEQFF	TGTGCTAGTGGTTTGGTACAGGGGGGTCTTAACAATGAGCAGTTCTTC
TRBD1	16	TRBV6-5	TRBJ1-2	many	CASSYRGQGSAYGYTF	TGTGCCAGCAGTTACAGGGGACAGGGGAGCGCCTATGGCTACACCTTC
.	16	TRBV9	TRBJ2-1	many	CASTPAFYSSYNEQFF	TGTGCCAGCACCCCGGCCTTTTATAGCTCCTACAATGAGCAGTTCTTC
.	14	TRBV29-1	TRBJ2-3	many	CSVELVEGTDTQYF	TGCAGCGTTGAGCTGGTGGAGGGCACAGATACGCAGTATTTT
.	14	TRBV3-1	TRBJ1-2	many	CASSQGFAGYGYTF	TGTGCCAGCAGCCAAGGATTCGCCGGCTATGGCTACACCTTC
.	13	TRBV12-3/TRBV12-4	TRBJ2-7	many	CASSFGKAYEQYF	TGTGCCAGCAGTTTCGGTAAGGCCTACGAGCAGTACTTC
TRBD1	17	TRBV11-2	TRBJ2-7	.	CASSGTNRDRSRYELYF	TGTGCCAGCAGCGGGACAAACCGGGACAGGAGTAGGTACGAGCTGTACTTC
TRBD2	14	TRBV28	TRBJ2-2	.	CASSLWGGAGELFF	TGTGCCAGCAGTTTATGGGGGGGGGCCGGGGAGCTGTTTTTT
TRBD1	14	TRBV7-2	TRBJ2-1	many	CASSFPGQGNEQFF	TGTGCCAGCAGCTTCCCGGGACAGGGTAATGAGCAGTTCTTC
.	12	TRBV7-9	TRBJ2-1	many	CASTEDRREQFF	TGTGCCAGCACCGAGGACCGGAGGGAGCAGTTCTTC
.	13	TRBV19	TRBJ1-1	many	CASSPNRDPGAFF	TGTGCCAGTAGTCCAAACAGGGACCCCGGAGCTTTCTTT
.	15	TRBV11-2	TRBJ2-3	many	CASSPRDWDDDTQYF	TGTGCCAGCAGCCCCCGGGACTGGGATGATGATACGCAGTATTTT
TRBD1	17	TRBV6-2/TRBV6-3	TRBJ1-1	many	CASSYSPYGQGNTEAFF	TGTGCCAGCAGTTACTCCCCATACGGACAGGGGAACACTGAAGCTTTCTTT
.	16	TRBV20-1	TRBJ2-3	many	CSASGAAGSYTDTQYF	TGCAGTGCTAGCGGGGCGGCAGGCAGTTATACAGATACGCAGTATTTT
TRBD2	14	TRBV7-2	TRBJ2-5	many	CASRSTAGEETQYF	TGTGCCAGCAGATCTACAGCGGGAGAAGAGACCCAGTACTTC
TRBD1	14	TRBV5-1	TRBJ2-7	many	CASSFTGAGGEQYF	TGCGCCAGCAGCTTCACAGGGGCTGGAGGCGAGCAGTACTTC
TRBD1	17	TRBV11-3	TRBJ2-1	many	CASSLASGTGGENEQFF	TGTGCCAGCAGCTTAGCGTCAGGGACAGGGGGCGAAAATGAGCAGTTCTTC